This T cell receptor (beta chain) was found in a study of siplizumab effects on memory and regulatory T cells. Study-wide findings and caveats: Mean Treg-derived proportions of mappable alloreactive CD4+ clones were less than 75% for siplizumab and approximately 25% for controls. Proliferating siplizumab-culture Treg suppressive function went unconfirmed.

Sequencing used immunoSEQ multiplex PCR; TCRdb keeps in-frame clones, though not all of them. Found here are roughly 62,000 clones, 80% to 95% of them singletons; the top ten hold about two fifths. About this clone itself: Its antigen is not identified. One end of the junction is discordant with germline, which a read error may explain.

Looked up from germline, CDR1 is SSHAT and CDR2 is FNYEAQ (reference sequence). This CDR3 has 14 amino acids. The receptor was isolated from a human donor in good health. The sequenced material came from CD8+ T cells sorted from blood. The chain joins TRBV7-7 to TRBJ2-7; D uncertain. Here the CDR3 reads CASSLAPGAREQYF. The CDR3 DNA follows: TGTGCTAGCAGCTTAGCCCCTGGTGCCCGGGAGCAGTACTTC.